These T cell receptor beta chains were read from a single sample in a study of T-cell memory formation after mild COVID-19. In TCRdb, the 5' RACE reads were re-called with MiXCR into one record per CDR3 protein. The repertoire holds some 260,000 distinct CDR3 sequences, with 16% as singletons. Sequencing was done on a sample of PBMCs or a T cell subset sorted from them (not recorded which). These receptor sequences come from a man aged 18-30 years who had mild COVID-19 (a few samples of this study predate the infection). Cell type and time point are not known. Both conserved end residues are part of each CDR3. The order of the fields is J gene, V gene, D gene, clone size, CDR3 DNA, CDR3 protein. The D gene is left open where the match is weak. Expanded clones are given a class, and other clones once, few, many or no size at all.

TRBJ1-4 TRBV9 NA few TGTGCCAGCAGCGTAGGAGGGGCAACTAATGAAAAACTGTTTTTT CASSVGGATNEKLFF
TRBJ1-1 TRBV12-3/TRBV12-4 NA few TGTGCCAGCAGTAGGAACAGGGTTTTCGGCACTGAAGCTTTCTTT CASSRNRVFGTEAFF
TRBJ2-2 TRBV18 NA NA TGTGCCAGCTCACCACTCGGAGACACCGGGGAGCTGTTTTTT CASSPLGDTGELFF
TRBJ1-2 TRBV6-5 NA NA TGTGCCAGCAGTACCGGAGGAAGGGCACACTATGGCTACACCTTC CASSTGGRAHYGYTF
TRBJ1-2 TRBV7-2 NA NA TGTGCCAGCAGCTTAGCCCCACAGGCCCCCTATGGCTACACCTTC CASSLAPQAPYGYTF
TRBJ2-2 TRBV7-6 NA NA TGTGCCAGCAGCCAGCTCGGACATACGAACACCGGGGAGCTGTTTTTT CASSQLGHTNTGELFF
TRBJ1-5 TRBV27 NA few TGTGCCAGCAGTTTTAAGGGGTTCAATCAGCCCCAGCATTTT CASSFKGFNQPQHF
TRBJ2-3 TRBV5-1 NA NA TGCGCCAGCAGCCCCCGGGACTGGCGCACAGATACGCAGTATTTT CASSPRDWRTDTQYF
TRBJ2-1 TRBV7-2 TRBD2 NA TGTGCCAGCAGCCCACTAGCGGGGGGGCGTTTTTCATCGGGGCAGTTCTTC CASSPLAGGRFSSGQFF
TRBJ2-1 TRBV4-1 NA NA TGCGCCAGCAGCCAGGGAAGGGGATTTAGGTACAATGAGCAGTTCTTC CASSQGRGFRYNEQFF
TRBJ2-3 TRBV9 NA NA TGTGCCAGCAGCGTAGGGGTAGATACGCAGTATTTT CASSVGVDTQYF
TRBJ2-3 TRBV7-2 NA few TGTGCCAGCAGCTTAGTCCCACTAGTTCCGGATACGCAGTATTTT CASSLVPLVPDTQYF
TRBJ2-3 TRBV7-3 TRBD2 NA TGTGCCAGCAGCAATCGGACTAGCGTAGATACGCAGTATTTT CASSNRTSVDTQYF
TRBJ1-2 TRBV2 TRBD1 few TGTGCCAGCAGTGCGGGACAGGGGGCGTACTATGGCTACACCTTC CASSAGQGAYYGYTF
TRBJ2-7 TRBV18 TRBD2 few TGTGCCAGCTCACAGACTAGCCTCTCGTACGAGCAGTACTTC CASSQTSLSYEQYF
TRBJ1-1 TRBV10-3 TRBD1 few TGTGCCATCAGTGAGTCGAAATTGACAGGGTGGAGCACTGAAGCTTTCTTT CAISESKLTGWSTEAFF
TRBJ1-5 TRBV6-2/TRBV6-3 TRBD1 few TGTGCCAGCAGTTCGACAGGGGAAGTTCAGCCCCAGCATTTT CASSSTGEVQPQHF
TRBJ2-5 TRBV7-6 NA NA TGTGCCAGCAGCTTTTACTCGGGACAAACTCAAGAGACCCAGTACTTC CASSFYSGQTQETQYF
TRBJ1-1 TRBV10-1 NA NA TGCGCCAGCAGGCGGAACAGGAACACTGAAGCTTTCTTT CASRRNRNTEAFF
TRBJ1-1 TRBV6-5 TRBD1 few TGTGCCAGCAGAAAGACAGGGGGCCTGAGCACTGAAGCTTTCTTT CASRKTGGLSTEAFF
TRBJ1-5 TRBV19 NA NA TGTGCCAGTAGTCTCGGGGTGGGTCAGCCCCAGCATTTT CASSLGVGQPQHF
TRBJ2-3 TRBV12-3/TRBV12-4 NA few TGTGCCAGCAGGACTCGGGGTGTAGATACGCAGTATTTT CASRTRGVDTQYF
TRBJ1-5 TRBV6-2/TRBV6-3 TRBD1 few TGTGCCAGCAGCAGGACAGGGTGGGGGCATCAGCCCCAGCATTTT CASSRTGWGHQPQHF
TRBJ2-5 TRBV20-1 NA NA TGCAGTGCTAGAGGGGGGGCGGGAGAGACCCAGTACTTC CSARGGAGETQYF
TRBJ2-3 TRBV6-1 TRBD2 few TGTGCCAGCACCATTGGACTAGCGGGGAGCACAGATACGCAGTATTTT CASTIGLAGSTDTQYF
TRBJ1-1 TRBV10-3 TRBD1 NA TGTGCCATCAGTGAGCCGGACAGGTGGGCTTTCTTT CAISEPDRWAFF
TRBJ1-2 TRBV3-1 NA NA TGTGCCAGCAGCCATTATGGGCAGGGGAGTGGCTACACCTTC CASSHYGQGSGYTF
TRBJ2-1 TRBV4-1 TRBD1 many TGCGCCAGCAGCGGGCACAGGGTTAGAGGGCCAGGGGGATACAATGAGCAGTTCTTC CASSGHRVRGPGGYNEQFF
TRBJ2-1 TRBV5-6 NA NA TGTGCCAGCAGCTTTCTACAGTCCGGCTACAATGAGCAGTTCTTC CASSFLQSGYNEQFF
TRBJ2-5 TRBV4-3 NA NA TGCGCCAGCAGCCCTTTCCGGGGGAGCCTCCAAGAGACCCAGTACTTC CASSPFRGSLQETQYF
TRBJ1-1 TRBV20-1 TRBD1 NA TGCAGTGCTAGCACCGACAGGGGCAACACTGAAGCTTTCTTT CSASTDRGNTEAFF
TRBJ2-5 TRBV3-1 TRBD1 few TGTGCCAGCAGAAAAGGACAGGGACTGGAGACCCAGTACTTC CASRKGQGLETQYF
TRBJ2-1 TRBV6-2/TRBV6-3 NA many TGTGCCAGCAGTTACTCTACATACAATGAGCAGTTCTTC CASSYSTYNEQFF
TRBJ2-3 TRBV30 NA NA TGTGCCTGGAGTGTACTCTCAGGACCGTCCACAGATACGCAGTATTTT CAWSVLSGPSTDTQYF
TRBJ1-1 TRBV7-2 NA NA TGTGCCAGCAGCTTAGCGTTGGGGGGGCCCACTGAAGCTTTCTTT CASSLALGGPTEAFF
TRBJ1-6 TRBV4-3 TRBD1 NA TGCGCCAGCAGCAGATCGGGGGACAGTTCCTATAATTCACCCCTCCACTTT CASSRSGDSSYNSPLHF
TRBJ1-6 TRBV7-3 TRBD1 NA TGTGCCAGCAGCCTATCGTCCGGGACAGGGGGTTCACCCCTCCACTTT CASSLSSGTGGSPLHF
TRBJ1-5 TRBV4-3 NA NA TGCGCCAGCAGCCAAAGGGCCGGTAGCAATCAGCCCCAGCATTTT CASSQRAGSNQPQHF
TRBJ2-3 TRBV11-2 TRBD2 few TGTGCCAGCAGCTGGTATAGCGGGGGAGATACGCAGTATTTT CASSWYSGGDTQYF
TRBJ1-2 TRBV5-1 NA few TGCGCCAGCAGCTCGGGGGGACGGAGTAACTATGGCTACACCTTC CASSSGGRSNYGYTF
TRBJ2-5 TRBV15 NA few TGTGCCACCAGCTTAGACCCACACCAAGAGACCCAGTACTTC CATSLDPHQETQYF
TRBJ2-3 TRBV10-2 NA many TGCGCCAGCAGTGGGCAGGGTAAAGATACGCAGTATTTT CASSGQGKDTQYF
TRBJ2-3 TRBV7-2 TRBD1 few TGTGCCAGCAGCTCGGGACAGGCGTACTTTAGCACAGATACGCAGTATTTT CASSSGQAYFSTDTQYF
TRBJ1-1 TRBV29-1 NA few TGCAGCGTTAGTAAGGGGCGAAGGAGCACTGAAGCTTTCTTT CSVSKGRRSTEAFF
TRBJ2-5 TRBV6-2/TRBV6-3 TRBD1 NA TGTGCCAGCAGTTACGGTCGGGACAGGGGGCGCCAAGAGACCCAGTACTTC CASSYGRDRGRQETQYF
TRBJ2-1 TRBV20-1 TRBD1 few TGCAGTGCTCGAGGGGGCGGTACGTTCAATGAGCAGTTCTTC CSARGGGTFNEQFF
TRBJ2-7 TRBV3-1 NA few TGTGCCAGCAGCCAAGACGTCGGGACGGAGCAGTACTTC CASSQDVGTEQYF
TRBJ2-3 TRBV4-2 NA few TGTGCCAGCAGCCAACACACAGATACGCAGTATTTT CASSQHTDTQYF
TRBJ2-1 TRBV7-9 TRBD1 many TGTGCCAGCAGCTGGGACAGGGGACGGTTTGCCGATGAGCAGTTCTTC CASSWDRGRFADEQFF
TRBJ2-2 TRBV12-3/TRBV12-4 TRBD2 few TGTGCCAGCAGTTTAGGCGGGGGTTTAACCGGGGAGCTGTTTTTT CASSLGGGLTGELFF
TRBJ2-3 TRBV5-6 NA NA TGTGCCAGCAGCCCGGGCAGGGGACGCCCGGGGGCGCAGTATTTT CASSPGRGRPGAQYF
TRBJ1-1 TRBV29-1 NA few TGCAGCGTTGTCTATCCCAGGAACACTGAAGCTTTCTTT CSVVYPRNTEAFF
TRBJ2-5 TRBV7-2 TRBD2 NA TGTGCCAGCAGCTCCCCGACTAGCGGGGCGGAGACCCAGTACTTC CASSSPTSGAETQYF
TRBJ2-5 TRBV6-6 NA NA TGTGCCAGCAGTTCGGACCCAAGGAAAGAGACCCAGTACTTC CASSSDPRKETQYF
TRBJ1-5 TRBV29-1 NA once TGCAGCGTTGAAATGGGCGGGAATCAGCCCCAGCATTTT CSVEMGGNQPQHF